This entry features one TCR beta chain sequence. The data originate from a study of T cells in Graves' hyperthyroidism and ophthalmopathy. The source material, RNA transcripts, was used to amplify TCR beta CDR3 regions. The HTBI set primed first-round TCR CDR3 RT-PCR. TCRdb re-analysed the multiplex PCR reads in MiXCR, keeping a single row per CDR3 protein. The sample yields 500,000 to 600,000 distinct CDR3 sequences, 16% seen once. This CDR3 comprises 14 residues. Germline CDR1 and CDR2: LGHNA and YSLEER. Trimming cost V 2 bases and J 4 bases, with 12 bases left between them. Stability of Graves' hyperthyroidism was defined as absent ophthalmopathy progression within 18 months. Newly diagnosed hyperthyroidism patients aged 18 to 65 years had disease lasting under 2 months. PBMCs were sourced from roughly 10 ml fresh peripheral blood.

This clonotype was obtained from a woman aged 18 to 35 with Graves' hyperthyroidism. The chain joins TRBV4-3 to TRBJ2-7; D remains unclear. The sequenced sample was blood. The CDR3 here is CASSQSASPYEQYF. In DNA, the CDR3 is TGCGCCAGCAGCCAATCTGCCTCACCGTACGAGCAGTACTTC.